This record concerns one T cell receptor beta chain sequence. The data were taken from a study of CD4 T cells in relation to SARS-CoV-2 and coronaviruses. CD4+ T cells from unexposed donors were obtained before the COVID-19 pandemic (2011-2018). Trimming removed 5 bases from V and 2 bases from J, with 16 bases in between. CDR1 is MNHEY, CDR2 SMNVEV, per germline (reference sequence). The CDR3 covers 17 residues. Uncultured naive and memory CD4+ T cells supplied DNA for deep TCR-beta sequencing. Only in-frame clones appear in the TCRdb table, and some are missing; sequencing was by immunoSEQ multiplex PCR. The repertoire holds some 69,000 clones, with 94% as singletons.

The sequencing sample was made of naive CD4+ T cells from PBMCs. Noted subset: naive CD4+ T cells isolated by negative enrichment. The TCR comes from a human donor in good health. The chain employs TRBV27 and TRBJ2-6; the D call may be TRBD1 or TRBD2 (5 bases each). For the CDR3, the DNA is TGTGCCAGCAGTCCAACATTTGGGGGAGCTGGGGCCAACGTCCTGACTTTC. It encodes CASSPTFGGAGANVLTF.